The clone carrying this T cell receptor beta chain was recorded many times. Trimming stripped 2 bases from V and 4 bases from J, with 15 bases between. Germline CDR1 is SGHRS and CDR2 is YFSETQ. CDR3 size: 16 residues. This sample is drawn from a study of T cells after yellow fever vaccination. Study conclusions and caveats: Most clones from primary vaccination were detected again post-booster (approximately 96% CD4, 88% CD8).

MiXCR, run by TCRdb on the 5' RACE reads, gives a single entry per CDR3 protein. The sample consists of 50,000 to 65,000 distinct CDR3 sequences, 6.6% of them appearing once. The sequences come from CD8+ T cells not binding an NS4B(214-222) dextramer, sorted from PBMCs, collected roughly seven weeks after the first yellow fever vaccination. This sequence joins TRBV5-1 and TRBJ2-2, with D perhaps TRBD2 (5 bases). The receptor was derived from a man aged 18 to 30 who received the YFV17D yellow fever vaccine. The CDR3 nucleotides read TGCGCCAGCAGCTTTTCCTCCCCTGGAGGCACCGGGGAGCTGTTTTTT. Its translation is CASSFSSPGGTGELFF.